This T cell receptor beta chain was found in a study of blood T cell repertoires in COVID-19. On the study more broadly: T cells, B-cell-depleted T cells, or PBMCs provided the cDNA or gDNA that served as material.

Libraries were prepared by immunoSEQ multiplex PCR; TCRdb keeps only in-frame clonotypes and omits some of them. The table records around 110,000 clones, over 80% of them present only once. Looked up from germline, CDR1 is LNHDA and CDR2 is SQIVND (reference sequence). This CDR3 region has 19 residues. J was trimmed by 0 bases and V by 4 bases; bases with no gene match: 15. This receptor was taken from a man under 40 with acute or convalescent COVID-19. This chain uses TRBV19 with TRBJ1-5; 7 bases line up with TRBD1. Material: peripheral blood. The CDR3 loop reads CASSTRQGPLGNSNQPQHF. CDR3 nucleotide sequence: TGTGCCAGTAGTACACGACAGGGACCGCTAGGAAATAGCAATCAGCCCCAGCATTTT. Full variable domain (outside the CDR3, taken from reference TRBV19 and TRBJ1-5): DGGITQSPKYLFRKEGQNVTLSCEQNLNHDAMYWYRQDPGQGLRLIYYSQIVNDFQKGDIAEGYSVSREKKESFPLTVTSAQKNPTAFYLCASSTRQGPLGNSNQPQHFGDGTRLSIL.